This is a list of T cell receptor beta chains from one sample in a study of blood T cell repertoires in COVID-19. Clones were sequenced by immunoSEQ multiplex PCR, and TCRdb holds only the in-frame ones, with some missing. Seen here are 190,000 or so clones, just under 90% observed once, and the top ten hold 1.2%. Sequenced material: PBMCs or T cells enriched from blood (not recorded which). The receptors were sampled from a man aged 30-40 years who had recovered from COVID-19. CDR3s include the opening cysteine and the closing phenylalanine or tryptophan. Fields, in order: clone size, D gene, J gene, V gene, CDR3 DNA, CDR3 protein. The D gene is left open where the match is weak. Clone sizes are given selectively: once, few, many, or a class where the clone is expanded.

.,.,TRBJ2-5,TRBV7-6,TGTGCCAGCAGCTCCCTCGACATTGGGACCCAGTACTTC,CASSSLDIGTQYF
.,TRBD1,TRBJ1-1,TRBV29-1,TGCAGCGGCATGACTACAGGGGGCGGAACTGAAGCTTTCTTT,CSGMTTGGGTEAFF
.,.,TRBJ2-7,TRBV7-9,TGTGCCAGCAGCCACCCCGTGGGAGAGTACGAGCAGTACTTC,CASSHPVGEYEQYF
.,.,TRBJ1-1,TRBV7-2,TGTGCCAGCAGCTTAGGTGTCACGGGGGAGACTGAAGCTTTCTTT,CASSLGVTGETEAFF
.,TRBD1,TRBJ2-7,TRBV3-1/TRBV3-2,TGTGCCAGCAGCCAAGGTGGACAGGGGGGGTCGGGCGAGCAGTACTTC,CASSQGGQGGSGEQYF
.,TRBD1,TRBJ2-1,TRBV19,TGTGCCAGTAGCGGGACAGCAACCTACAATGAGCAGTTCTTC,CASSGTATYNEQFF
.,TRBD1,TRBJ1-1,TRBV11-2,TGTGCCAGCAGCCTAAGACAGGGATTGAACACTGAAGCTTTCTTT,CASSLRQGLNTEAFF
once,.,TRBJ2-7,TRBV28,TGTGCCAGCAGTTTAGGGGGGAACTTCTACGAGCAGTACTTC,CASSLGGNFYEQYF
.,.,TRBJ2-7,TRBV2,TGTGCCAGCAGAAACACAGGGCCCAGCTCCTACGAGCAGTACTTC,CASRNTGPSSYEQYF
.,TRBD1,TRBJ2-7,TRBV5-8,TGTGCCAGCAGCTCGACAGGGATTTGGATCTCCTACGAGCAGTACTTC,CASSSTGIWISYEQYF
.,.,TRBJ1-2,TRBV2,TGTGCCAGCAGAGTAGGGGGTAACTATGGCTACACCTTC,CASRVGGNYGYTF
.,.,TRBJ1-2,TRBV4-3,TGCGCCAGCAGCCAAGAATATAACCCCGGGAGCTATGGCTACACCTTC,CASSQEYNPGSYGYTF
.,.,TRBJ2-5,TRBV27,TGTGCCAGCAGCTCCGCGCTAAATACCCAAGAGACCCAGTACTTC,CASSSALNTQETQYF
.,.,TRBJ2-7,TRBV7-8,TGTGCCAGCAGCTTATTCATCACTAACTACGAGCAGTACTTC,CASSLFITNYEQYF
.,.,TRBJ2-1,TRBV2,TGTGCCAGCTGCTCTGGGTCAGGAGGTCCTAATGAGCAGTTCTTC,CASCSGSGGPNEQFF
once,.,TRBJ2-5,TRBV4-3,TGCGCCAGCAGCCAAGATCTCCAAGAGACCCAGTACTTC,CASSQDLQETQYF
.,TRBD1,TRBJ2-2,TRBV9,TGTGCCAGCAGCGTAGCTGGGACAGGGAACACCGGGGAGCTGTTTTTT,CASSVAGTGNTGELFF
.,TRBD1,TRBJ2-7,TRBV10-3,TGTGCCATCAGTAATCGGGACAGCCAGTCTCACGAGCAGTACTTC,CAISNRDSQSHEQYF
.,.,TRBJ1-1,TRBV6-5,TGTGCCAGCAGGACGACAAAGAACACTGAAGCTTTCTTT,CASRTTKNTEAFF
once,TRBD1,TRBJ1-2,TRBV6-6,TGTGCCAGCAGTCCTAACAGGGGGCTAGATGGCTACACCTTC,CASSPNRGLDGYTF
.,.,TRBJ2-2,TRBV10-1,TGCGCCAACGTAGCGAACACCGGGGAGCTGTTTTTT,CANVANTGELFF
.,.,TRBJ2-5,TRBV14,TGTGCCAGCAGCACCTCTACGATCGGCCAGTACTTC,CASSTSTIGQYF
.,.,TRBJ1-2,TRBV5-4,TGTGCCAGCAGCTTGCTTCAGGGGAACTATGGCTACACCTTC,CASSLLQGNYGYTF